This entry features one T cell receptor (beta chain) sequence. Its antigen is unknown. No base qualities exist here, and no much larger clone lies one base off it. The data stem from a study of CD8+CD57+ T cells in acquired aplastic anemia listed by TCRdb under 2018. Study-level background: On average, sorted CD4+ and CD8+ cells yielded about 3 ug of extracted DNA, with a range of about 0.18 to 30 ug. A CD8+CD57+ expansion meant a frequency higher than the mean frequency seen in healthy subjects.

Genomic DNA served as template for TCR beta VDJ combination and CDR3 sequence profiling. An Illumina HiSeq 2000 was used for TCR repertoire sequencing. Per the authors' processing: TRBV/TRBJ rearrangement plots, CDR3 size and DJ length profiles, and Simpson's diversity index were used to assess repertoires. The most abundant DNA sequence in the deep sequencing data was taken as the immunodominant clone. CDR3 amino acid sequences were checked for sharing between subjects and were compared against published repertoires and the VDJdb database. The public reads were reanalyzed by TCRdb: fastp trimming at Q25, MiXCR alignment, in-frame beta chains only. Rows merge per CDR3 protein into single entries with the most common DNA and genes. The V and J calls follow TCRdb's processing rather than the paper's. The sample has some 200,000 distinct CDR3 sequences on record, nearly 50% of them singletons. Around a tenth of the sample lies in the top ten.

Patients chosen for sequencing had shown expansion of CD8+CD57+ cells by flow cytometry. All patients had severe acquired aplastic anemia diagnosed by International Study of Aplastic Anemia and Agranulocytosis and Camitta criteria. No patient had received any therapy when blood was sampled. In the study, sorted CD4+ and CD8+ blood T cells from patients with severe aplastic anemia and from healthy subjects underwent deep sequencing of TCR repertoires. Patients were enrolled under clinicaltrials.gov protocols 00001620, 01623167, 00001397, 00071045, 00081523 and 00961064 in the USA. Ficoll-Paque density gradient centrifugation was used to isolate peripheral blood mononuclear cells. CD4+ and CD8+ T cells were sorted by FACS or magnetic beads before DNA extraction. General conclusions and limits of the study: Between patients and healthy controls, no significant difference in CD8+ Simpson's diversity was found (P=0.060). Roughly 30 CD8+ CDR3 sequences were shared between patients and controls but appeared highly expressed in patients and within their immunodominant clones.

Sequencing was performed on sorted CD4+, CD8+, or CD8+CD57+ T cells (not recorded which) from PBMCs. This clonotype was sampled from a human donor with aplastic anemia.

The CDR3 in this case is CASSRNRGRNTEAFF. At the DNA level, the sequence is TGTGCCAGCTCAAGGAATAGAGGGAGGAACACTGAAGCTTTCTTT. The rearrangement joined TRBV18 to TRBJ1-1; no confident D gene assignment can be made. For CDR1 and CDR2, the germline V gene lists KGHSH and LQKENI. Cut back by 5 bases and 1 base, the V and J ends lie 14 bases apart. The cysteine opens and the phenylalanine closes a CDR3 of 15 amino acids. The read is trimmed to its CDR3 DNA, 45 bases read in frame from base 1.